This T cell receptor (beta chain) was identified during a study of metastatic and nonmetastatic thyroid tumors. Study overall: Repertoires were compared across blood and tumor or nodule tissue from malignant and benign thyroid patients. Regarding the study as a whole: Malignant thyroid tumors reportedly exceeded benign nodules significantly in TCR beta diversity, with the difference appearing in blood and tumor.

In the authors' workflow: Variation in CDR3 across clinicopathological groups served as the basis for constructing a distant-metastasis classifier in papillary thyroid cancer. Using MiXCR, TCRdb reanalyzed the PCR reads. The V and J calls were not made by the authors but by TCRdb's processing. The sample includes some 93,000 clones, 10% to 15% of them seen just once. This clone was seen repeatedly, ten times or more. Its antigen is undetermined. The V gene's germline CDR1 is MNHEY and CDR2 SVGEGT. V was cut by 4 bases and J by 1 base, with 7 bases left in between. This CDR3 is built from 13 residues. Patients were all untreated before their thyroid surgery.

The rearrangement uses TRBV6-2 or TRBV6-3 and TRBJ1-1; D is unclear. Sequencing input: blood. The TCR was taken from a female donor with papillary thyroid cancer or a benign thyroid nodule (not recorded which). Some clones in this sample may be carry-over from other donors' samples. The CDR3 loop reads CASSWTANTEAFF. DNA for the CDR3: TGTGCCAGCAGTTGGACCGCGAACACTGAAGCTTTCTTT.